This is a list of T cell receptor beta chains from one sample in a study of cytomegalovirus exposure and HLA in healthy donors. Profiled with immunoSEQ multiplex PCR; TCRdb holds only in-frame clones, not every one. Of around 190,000 clones listed, roughly 79% are singletons. The sequencing sample was made of PBMCs. These receptors were collected from a man younger than 40 in good health and CMV-seronegative. Each CDR3 is given with its conserved first and last residue. Fields, in order: CDR3 length, D gene, clone size, V gene, J gene, CDR3 DNA, CDR3 protein. D genes are given only for firm matches. A clone size is listed for some rows: how often the clone was seen (once, few, many), or a class if it is expanded.

>15|-|-|TRBV2|TRBJ2-7
TGTGCCAGCACCCGGGGATATCCGGTGAGGGACGAGCAGTACTTC
CASTRGYPVRDEQYF
>15|TRBD1|-|TRBV5-1|TRBJ1-3
TGCGCCAGCAGCTTGGGGGGACAGTCTGGAAACACCATATATTTT
CASSLGGQSGNTIYF
>12|-|-|TRBV9|TRBJ1-1
TGTGCCAGCAGCGATATGAACACTGAAGCTTTCTTT
CASSDMNTEAFF
>11|-|-|TRBV20-1|TRBJ2-5
TGCAGTTGCCAGTACCAAGAGACCCAGTACTTC
CSCQYQETQYF
>17|-|-|TRBV5-4|TRBJ1-6
TGTGCCAGCAGCTTAGGTCCCCGGCAGGGTGTAGGTTCACCCCTCCACTTT
CASSLGPRQGVGSPLHF
>15|TRBD1|-|TRBV5-1|TRBJ2-1
TGCGCCAGCAGCCACACCGGGACAGGAGATAATGAGCAGTTCTTC
CASSHTGTGDNEQFF
>15|-|-|TRBV28|TRBJ1-2
TGTGCCAGCAGCCCGCCCCCGAAGAGAAACTATGGCTACACCTTC
CASSPPPKRNYGYTF
>15|TRBD2|-|TRBV6-5|TRBJ2-7
TGTGCCAGCAGTTACCGGGCTAGCGGTACCTACGAGCAGTACTTC
CASSYRASGTYEQYF
>15|-|-|TRBV4-2|TRBJ1-5
TGTGCCAGCAGCCAAGAAGAGAATAGCAATCAGCCCCAGCATTTT
CASSQEENSNQPQHF
>14|-|-|TRBV6-5|TRBJ2-2
TGTGCCAGCAGTTACTTTCGGGACACCGGGGAGCTGTTTTTT
CASSYFRDTGELFF
>14|TRBD1|once|TRBV5-4|TRBJ2-4
TGTGCCAGCAGCTCCCCCGACAGGGCGGGCATTCAGTACTTC
CASSSPDRAGIQYF
>14|-|-|TRBV27|TRBJ2-3
TGTGCCAGCAGTTTATCTCCCCTCGCAGATACGCAGTATTTT
CASSLSPLADTQYF
>14|TRBD1|-|TRBV10-3|TRBJ2-2
TGTGCCATCAGTGAGACCCCGGGACAGGGACGGATGTTTTTT
CAISETPGQGRMFF
>16|-|-|TRBV18|TRBJ2-1
TGTGCCAGCTCACCACCGGTCAGGGGCTCCTACAATGAGCAGTTCTTC
CASSPPVRGSYNEQFF
>18|TRBD1|-|TRBV11-2|TRBJ2-1
TGTGCCAGCAGCTTAGGGACAGGGGGCCTGTCCAAAATCGGTGAGCAGTTCTTC
CASSLGTGGLSKIGEQFF
>14|-|-|TRBV28|TRBJ1-1
TGTGCCAGCAGTTTAGTGCAGGGGAACACTGAAGCTTTCTTT
CASSLVQGNTEAFF
>18|TRBD2|-|TRBV28|TRBJ2-5
TGTGCCAGCAGTTTAGGACTTGGACTAGCGGGAGGGCCGGAGACCCAGTACTTC
CASSLGLGLAGGPETQYF
>17|-|-|TRBV4-1|TRBJ2-5
TGCGCCAGCAGCCAAGGTGATGGGGCGCGAACCCAAGAGACCCAGTACTTC
CASSQGDGARTQETQYF
>15|-|-|TRBV4-1|TRBJ1-1
TGCGCCAGCAGCCAAGTATTCAGGGTGAAGACTGAAGCTTTCTTT
CASSQVFRVKTEAFF
>11|-|-|TRBV7-2|TRBJ2-1
TGTGCCAGCACCCCACCGGGTGAGCAGTTCTTC
CASTPPGEQFF
>15|TRBD1|once|TRBV30|TRBJ1-6
TGTGCCTGGAGTCCCACCGGGACAGAAAATTCACCCCTCCACTTT
CAWSPTGTENSPLHF
>15|-|-|TRBV7-2|TRBJ2-7
TGTGCCAGCAGCTTAGCCACGGCAGCGCCCTACGAGCAGTACTTC
CASSLATAAPYEQYF
>19|-|-|TRBV21-1|TRBJ2-1
TGTGCCAGCAGCATCTCCGGGACTAGCGGGAGGGGGGTATTTAATAAGCAGTTCTTC
CASSISGTSGRGVFNKQFF
>13|-|few|TRBV6-5|TRBJ2-1
TGTGCCAGCAGACCTGGGGCACGAAATGAGCAGTTCTTC
CASRPGARNEQFF
>15|-|-|TRBV28|TRBJ1-3
TGTGCCAGCAGTTTCCAACCGTGGGCCGGAAACACCATATATTTT
CASSFQPWAGNTIYF
>14|TRBD1|-|TRBV29-1|TRBJ2-5
TGCAGCGTCGTAACAACGGGACAGCAAGAGACCCAGTACTTC
CSVVTTGQQETQYF
>17|TRBD1|-|TRBV28|TRBJ1-2
TGTGCCAGCAGTTTAACTATGGGACAGGGGCTCGCCTATGGCTACACCTTC
CASSLTMGQGLAYGYTF
>16|-|-|TRBV5-1|TRBJ1-1
TGCGCCAGCAGCTGGCCCCATACAGGGTTGGACACTGAAGCTTTCTTT
CASSWPHTGLDTEAFF
>15|TRBD1|-|TRBV6-1|TRBJ1-2
TGTGCCAGCAGTGAAAAAACAGGGGATCGTTATGGCTACACCTTC
CASSEKTGDRYGYTF
>14|-|-|TRBV6-1|TRBJ1-2
TGTGCCAGCAGTGTCACGCGGCCGGACTATGGCTACACCTTC
CASSVTRPDYGYTF
>15|-|once|TRBV6-1|TRBJ2-7
TGTGCCAGCACAAAAGGGAAGGACAGTCCCTACGAGCAGTACTTC
CASTKGKDSPYEQYF
>9|-|few|TRBV7-9|TRBJ2-1
TGTGACGGGGAGGAACGGCAGTTCTTC
CDGEERQFF
>15|TRBD2|-|TRBV30|TRBJ2-3
TGTGCCTGGACCAAATTAGCGGGAGGCACAGATACGCAGTATTTT
CAWTKLAGGTDTQYF
>17|-|once|TRBV27|TRBJ1-2
TGTGCCAGCAGTTCTCTTAAGACCTCGTGGGCGCTCTATGGCTACACCTTC
CASSSLKTSWALYGYTF
>16|TRBD2|-|TRBV4-2|TRBJ2-5
TGTGCCAGCAGCCCCCTGACTAGCGGGAGTGGAGAGACCCAGTACTTC
CASSPLTSGSGETQYF
>16|TRBD2|-|TRBV7-3|TRBJ2-3
TGTGCCAGCAGCCCCCCTGATAGCGGGAGTAAAGATACGCAGTATTTT
CASSPPDSGSKDTQYF
>15|-|-|TRBV6-1|TRBJ2-3
TGTGCCAGCAGCCCTTATAAACCGGGCACAGATACGCAGTATTTT
CASSPYKPGTDTQYF
>13|TRBD1|-|TRBV7-9|TRBJ2-7
TGTGCCAGCAACCCAGGGGGAGACCACGAGCAGTACTTC
CASNPGGDHEQYF
>16|TRBD1|few|TRBV5-1|TRBJ1-2
TGCGCCAGCAGCTCCGCCAGGGACAGGGAAGAAAATGGCTACACCTTC
CASSSARDREENGYTF
>12|-|-|TRBV11-2|TRBJ2-7
TGTGCCAGCAGCTTAGCCAACTACGAGCAGTACTTC
CASSLANYEQYF
>15|TRBD1|-|TRBV27|TRBJ2-7
TGTGCCAGCAGCCGACAGACAGGGGGCTCCTACGAGCAGTACTTC
CASSRQTGGSYEQYF
>17|-|-|TRBV14|TRBJ2-5
TGTGCCAGCAGCCAAGATCTCCCAGGGTCCCTCCTGGAGACCCAGTACTTC
CASSQDLPGSLLETQYF
>13|TRBD1|-|TRBV6-5|TRBJ1-2
TGTGCCAGCAGTGGGACAGTAGACTATGGCTACACCTTC
CASSGTVDYGYTF
>16|-|once|TRBV11-1|TRBJ1-6
TGTGCCAGCAGCCAGGGCAGGAGCTCCTATAATTCACCCCTCCACTTT
CASSQGRSSYNSPLHF
>15|TRBD1|-|TRBV4-1|TRBJ1-2
TGCGCCAGCAGCCAAGAGACAGGGGACTACTATGGCTACACCTTC
CASSQETGDYYGYTF
>16|-|-|TRBV5-1|TRBJ2-2
TGCGCCAGCAGCTTGGCGGCGGGACGTAACACCGGGGAGCTGTTTTTT
CASSLAAGRNTGELFF
>13|-|-|TRBV4-2|TRBJ1-2
TGTGCCAGCAGCCAAACAGCAGGCTATGGCTACACCTTC
CASSQTAGYGYTF
>14|-|-|TRBV5-1|TRBJ2-5
TGCGCCAGCAGCTCTACAGGGACGGGAGAGACCCAGTACTTC
CASSSTGTGETQYF
>15|TRBD2|-|TRBV4-2|TRBJ2-7
TGTGCCAGCAGCCAAGTGGGAGGGAGCTCCTACGAGCAGTACTTC
CASSQVGGSSYEQYF
>15|-|once|TRBV6-5|TRBJ2-5
TGTGCCAGCAGTTACCGCGGACAGTACCAAGAGACCCAGTACTTC
CASSYRGQYQETQYF
>14|-|-|TRBV7-9|TRBJ1-1
TGTGCCAGCAGCTGGCAGGGTGTGAACACTGAAGCTTTCTTT
CASSWQGVNTEAFF